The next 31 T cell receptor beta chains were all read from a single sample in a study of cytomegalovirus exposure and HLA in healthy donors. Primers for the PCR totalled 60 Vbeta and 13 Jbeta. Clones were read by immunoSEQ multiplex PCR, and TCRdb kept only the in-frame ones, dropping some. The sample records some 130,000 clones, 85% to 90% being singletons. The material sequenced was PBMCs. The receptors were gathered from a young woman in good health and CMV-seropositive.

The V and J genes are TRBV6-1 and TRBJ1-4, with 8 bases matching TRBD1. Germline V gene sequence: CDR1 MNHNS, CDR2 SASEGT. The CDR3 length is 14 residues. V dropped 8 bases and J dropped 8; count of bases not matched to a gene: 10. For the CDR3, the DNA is TGTGCCAGCGGGGGAGCAGGGGGCGCGGAAAAACTGTTTTTT. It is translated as CASGGAGGAEKLFF.

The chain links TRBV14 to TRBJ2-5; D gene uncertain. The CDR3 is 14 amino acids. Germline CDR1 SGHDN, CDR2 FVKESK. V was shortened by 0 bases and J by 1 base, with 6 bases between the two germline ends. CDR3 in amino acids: CASSQEPSQETQYF. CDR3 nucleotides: TGTGCCAGCAGCCAAGAACCTAGCCAAGAGACCCAGTACTTC. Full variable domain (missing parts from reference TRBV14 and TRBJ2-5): EAGVTQFPSHSVIEKGQTVTLRCDPISGHDNLYWYRRVMGKEIKFLLHFVKESKQDESGMPNNRFLAERTGGTYSTLKVQPAELEDSGVYFCASSQEPSQETQYFGPGTRLLVL.

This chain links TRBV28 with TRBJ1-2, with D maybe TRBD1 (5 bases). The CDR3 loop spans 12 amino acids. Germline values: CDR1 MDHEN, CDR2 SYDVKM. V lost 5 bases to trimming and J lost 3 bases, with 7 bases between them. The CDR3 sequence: CASSRGYYGYTF. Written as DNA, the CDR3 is TGTGCCAGCAGTCGGGGGTACTATGGCTACACCTTC.

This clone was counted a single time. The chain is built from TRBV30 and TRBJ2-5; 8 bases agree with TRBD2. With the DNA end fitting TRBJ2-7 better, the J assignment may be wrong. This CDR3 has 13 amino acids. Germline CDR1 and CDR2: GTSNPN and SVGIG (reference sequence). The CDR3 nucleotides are TGTGCCTGGAGTGCCGGGACTAGCTACGAGCAGTACTTC. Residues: CAWSAGTSYEQYF.

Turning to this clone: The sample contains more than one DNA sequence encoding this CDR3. CDR3 DNA: TGTGCCAGCAGCCGTGCCTACGAGCAGTACTTC. Translating gives CASSRAYEQYF. V gene TRBV7-2 combines with J gene TRBJ2-7; D remains ambiguous. The CDR3 is 11 residues long. The V end lost 5 bases, the J end lost 2 bases, and 4 bases lay between the germline ends. CDR1 and CDR2 (germline): SGHTA, FQGNSA.

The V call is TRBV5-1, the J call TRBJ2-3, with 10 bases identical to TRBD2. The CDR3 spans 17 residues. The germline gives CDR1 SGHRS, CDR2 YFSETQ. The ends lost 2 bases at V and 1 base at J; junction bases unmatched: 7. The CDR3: CASSFTLAGAGTDTQYF. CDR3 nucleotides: TGCGCCAGCAGCTTTACTCTAGCGGGAGCTGGCACAGATACGCAGTATTTT.

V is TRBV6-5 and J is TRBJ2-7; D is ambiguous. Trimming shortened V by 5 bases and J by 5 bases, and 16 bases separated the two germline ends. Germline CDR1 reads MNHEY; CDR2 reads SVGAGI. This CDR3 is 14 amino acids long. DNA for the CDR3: TGTGCCAGCAGTCCCCCTCTAGGAAGCCACGAGCAGTACTTC. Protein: CASSPPLGSHEQYF.

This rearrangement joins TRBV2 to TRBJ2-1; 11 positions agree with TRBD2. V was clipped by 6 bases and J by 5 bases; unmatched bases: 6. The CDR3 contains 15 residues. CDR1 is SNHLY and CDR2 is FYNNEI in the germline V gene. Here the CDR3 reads CASSLLAGVNNEQFF. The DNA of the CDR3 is TGTGCCAGCAGCCTACTAGCGGGAGTAAACAATGAGCAGTTCTTC. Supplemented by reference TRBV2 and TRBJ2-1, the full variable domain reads EPEVTQTPSHQVTQMGQEVILRCVPISNHLYFYWYRQILGQKVEFLVSFYNNEISEKSEIFDDQFSVERPDGSNFTLKIRSTKLEDSAMYFCASSLLAGVNNEQFFGPGTRLTVL.

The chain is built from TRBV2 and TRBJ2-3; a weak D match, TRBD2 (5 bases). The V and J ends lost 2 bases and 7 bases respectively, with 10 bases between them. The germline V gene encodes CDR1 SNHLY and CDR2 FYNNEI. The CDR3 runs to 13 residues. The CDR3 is CASSENSVNTQYF. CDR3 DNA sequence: TGTGCCAGCAGTGAAAATAGCGTGAATACGCAGTATTTT.

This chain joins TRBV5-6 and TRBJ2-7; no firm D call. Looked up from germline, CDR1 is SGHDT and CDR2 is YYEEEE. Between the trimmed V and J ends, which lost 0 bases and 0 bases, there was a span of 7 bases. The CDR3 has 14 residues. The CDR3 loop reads CASSLATYSYEQYF. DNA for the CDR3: TGTGCCAGCAGCTTGGCCACCTACTCCTACGAGCAGTACTTC.

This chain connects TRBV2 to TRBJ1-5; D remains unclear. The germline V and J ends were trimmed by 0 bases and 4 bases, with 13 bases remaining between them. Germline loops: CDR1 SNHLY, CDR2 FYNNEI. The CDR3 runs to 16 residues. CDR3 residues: CASSEAPGVVNQPQHF. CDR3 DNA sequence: TGTGCCAGCAGTGAAGCTCCCGGGGTGGTGAATCAGCCCCAGCATTTT.

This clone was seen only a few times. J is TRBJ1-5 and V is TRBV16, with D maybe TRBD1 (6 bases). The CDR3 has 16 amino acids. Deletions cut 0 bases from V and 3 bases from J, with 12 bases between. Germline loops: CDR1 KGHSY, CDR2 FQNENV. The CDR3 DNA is TGTGCCAGCAGCCAATCGCTGCAGGGGCACAATCAGCCCCAGCATTTT. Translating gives CASSQSLQGHNQPQHF.

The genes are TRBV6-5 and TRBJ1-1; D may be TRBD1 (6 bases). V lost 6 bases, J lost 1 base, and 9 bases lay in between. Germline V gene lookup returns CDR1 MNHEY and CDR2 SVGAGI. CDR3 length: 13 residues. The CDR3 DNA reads TGTGCCAGCAGAAGGACAGCGAACACTGAAGCTTTCTTT. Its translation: CASRRTANTEAFF.

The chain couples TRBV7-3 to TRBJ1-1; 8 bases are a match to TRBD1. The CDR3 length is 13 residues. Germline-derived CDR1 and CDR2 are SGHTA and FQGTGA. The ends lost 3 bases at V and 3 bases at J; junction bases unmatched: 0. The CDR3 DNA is TGTGCCAGCAGCTTGACAGGGGACACTGAAGCTTTCTTT. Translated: CASSLTGDTEAFF.

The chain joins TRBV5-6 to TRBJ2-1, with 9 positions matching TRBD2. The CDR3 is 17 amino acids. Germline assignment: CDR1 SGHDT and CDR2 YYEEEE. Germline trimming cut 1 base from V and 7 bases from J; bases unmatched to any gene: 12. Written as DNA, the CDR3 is TGTGCCAGCAGCTTGCTAGCTCCCGGGACTAGCCTTAATGAGCAGTTCTTC. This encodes CASSLLAPGTSLNEQFF.

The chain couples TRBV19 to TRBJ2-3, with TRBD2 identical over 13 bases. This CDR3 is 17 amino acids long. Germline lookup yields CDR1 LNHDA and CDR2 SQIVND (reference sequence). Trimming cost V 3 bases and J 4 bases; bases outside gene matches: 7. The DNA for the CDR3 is TGTGCCAGTAGTATGGGGCGACTAGCGGGGGGCCCAGATACGCAGTATTTT. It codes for CASSMGRLAGGPDTQYF.

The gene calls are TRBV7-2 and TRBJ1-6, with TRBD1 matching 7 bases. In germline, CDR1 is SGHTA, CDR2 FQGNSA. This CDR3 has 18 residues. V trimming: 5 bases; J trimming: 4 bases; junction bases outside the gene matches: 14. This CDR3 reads CASSLGFLDRAYNSPLHF. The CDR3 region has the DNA TGTGCCAGCAGCCTCGGATTCCTCGACAGGGCTTATAATTCACCCCTCCACTTT.

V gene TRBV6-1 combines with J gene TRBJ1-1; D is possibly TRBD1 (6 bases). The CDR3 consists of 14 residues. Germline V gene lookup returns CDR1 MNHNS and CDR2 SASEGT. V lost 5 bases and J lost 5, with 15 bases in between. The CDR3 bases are TGTGCCAGCAGTAGAAGAGGGGGAGATACTGAAGCTTTCTTT. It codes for CASSRRGGDTEAFF.

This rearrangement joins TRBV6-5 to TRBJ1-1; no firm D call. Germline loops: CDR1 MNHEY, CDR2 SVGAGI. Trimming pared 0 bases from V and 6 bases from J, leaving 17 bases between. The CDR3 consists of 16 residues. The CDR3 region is CASSYSIREVMAEAFF. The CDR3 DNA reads TGTGCCAGCAGTTACTCGATCCGCGAGGTAATGGCTGAAGCTTTCTTT.

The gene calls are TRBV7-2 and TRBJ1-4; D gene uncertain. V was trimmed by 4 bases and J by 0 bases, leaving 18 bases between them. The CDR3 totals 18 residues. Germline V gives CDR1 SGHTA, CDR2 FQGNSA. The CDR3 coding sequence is TGTGCCAGCAGCTACCACCCGCCCAAACTTACAACTAATGAAAAACTGTTTTTT. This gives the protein CASSYHPPKLTTNEKLFF.

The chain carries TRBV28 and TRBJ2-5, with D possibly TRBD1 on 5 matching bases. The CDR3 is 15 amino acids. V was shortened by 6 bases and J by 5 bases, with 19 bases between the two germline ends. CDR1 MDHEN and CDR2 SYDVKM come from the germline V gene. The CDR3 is CASRSRKGVGETQYF. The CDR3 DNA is TGTGCCAGCAGATCCAGAAAAGGGGTAGGGGAGACCCAGTACTTC.

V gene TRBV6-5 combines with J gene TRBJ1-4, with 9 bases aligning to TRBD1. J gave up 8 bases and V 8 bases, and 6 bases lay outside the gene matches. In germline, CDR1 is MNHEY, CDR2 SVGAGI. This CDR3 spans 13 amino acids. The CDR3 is CASAGTGSEKLFF. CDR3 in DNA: TGTGCCAGCGCCGGGACAGGGAGCGAAAAACTGTTTTTT.

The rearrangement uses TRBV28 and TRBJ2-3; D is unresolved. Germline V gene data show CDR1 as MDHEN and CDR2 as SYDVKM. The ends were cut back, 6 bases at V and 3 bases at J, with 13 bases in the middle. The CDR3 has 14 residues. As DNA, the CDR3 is TGTGCCAGCAGCCAGGCCGGTACTACAGATACGCAGTATTTT. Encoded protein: CASSQAGTTDTQYF.

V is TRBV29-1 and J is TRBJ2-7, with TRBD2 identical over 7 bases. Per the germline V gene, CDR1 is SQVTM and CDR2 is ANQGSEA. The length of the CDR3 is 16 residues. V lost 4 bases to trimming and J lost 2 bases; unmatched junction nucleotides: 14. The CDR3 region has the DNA TGCAGCGTTGTGGGGGGGAGGGTTGGGGGTGCCTACGAGCAGTACTTC. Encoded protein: CSVVGGRVGGAYEQYF.

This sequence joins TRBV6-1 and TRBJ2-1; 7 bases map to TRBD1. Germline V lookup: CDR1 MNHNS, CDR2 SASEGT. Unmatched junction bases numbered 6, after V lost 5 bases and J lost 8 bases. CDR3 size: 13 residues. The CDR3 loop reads CASSSQGFHEQFF. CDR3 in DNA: TGTGCCAGCAGTTCACAGGGGTTTCATGAGCAGTTCTTC.

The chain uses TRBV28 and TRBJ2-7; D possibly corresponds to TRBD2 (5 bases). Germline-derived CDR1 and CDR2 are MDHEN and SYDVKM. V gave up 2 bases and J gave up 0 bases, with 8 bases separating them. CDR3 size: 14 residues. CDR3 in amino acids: CASSLEGSSYEQYF. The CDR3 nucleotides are TGTGCCAGCAGTTTAGAGGGTAGCTCCTACGAGCAGTACTTC.

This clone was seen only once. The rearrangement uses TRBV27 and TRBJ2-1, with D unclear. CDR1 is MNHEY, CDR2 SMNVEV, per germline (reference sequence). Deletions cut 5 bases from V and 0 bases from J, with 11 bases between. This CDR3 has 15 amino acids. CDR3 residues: CASSPHAVSYNEQFF. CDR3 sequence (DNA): TGTGCCAGCAGTCCCCATGCGGTCTCCTACAATGAGCAGTTCTTC.

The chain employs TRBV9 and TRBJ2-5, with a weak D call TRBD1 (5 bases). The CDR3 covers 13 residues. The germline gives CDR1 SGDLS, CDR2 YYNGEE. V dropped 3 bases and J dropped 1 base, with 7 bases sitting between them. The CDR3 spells CASSAGIQETQYF. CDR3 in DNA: TGTGCCAGCAGCGCAGGGATCCAAGAGACCCAGTACTTC.

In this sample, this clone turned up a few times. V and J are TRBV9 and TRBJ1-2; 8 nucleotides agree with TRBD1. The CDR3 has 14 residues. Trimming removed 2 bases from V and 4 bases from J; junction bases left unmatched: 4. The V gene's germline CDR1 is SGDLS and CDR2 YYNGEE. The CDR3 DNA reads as TGTGCCAGCAGCGTTGGACAGGGCATCTATGGCTACACCTTC. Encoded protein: CASSVGQGIYGYTF.

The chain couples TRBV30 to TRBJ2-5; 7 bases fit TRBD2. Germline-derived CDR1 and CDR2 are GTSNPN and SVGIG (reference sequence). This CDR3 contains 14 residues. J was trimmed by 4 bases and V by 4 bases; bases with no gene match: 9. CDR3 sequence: CAWTPPRGRETQYF. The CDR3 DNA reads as TGTGCCTGGACCCCTCCTCGCGGGAGAGAGACCCAGTACTTC.

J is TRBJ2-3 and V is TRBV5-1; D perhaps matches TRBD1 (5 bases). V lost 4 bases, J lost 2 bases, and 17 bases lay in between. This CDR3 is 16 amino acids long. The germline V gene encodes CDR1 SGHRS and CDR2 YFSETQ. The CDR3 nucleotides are TGCGCCAGCAGCGTACAAGGGGTCCCGGACACAGATACGCAGTATTTT. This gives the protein CASSVQGVPDTDTQYF. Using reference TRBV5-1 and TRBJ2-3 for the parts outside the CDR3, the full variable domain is KAGVTQTPRYLIKTRGQQVTLSCSPISGHRSVSWYQQTPGQGLQFLFEYFSETQRNKGNFPGRFSGRQFSNSRSEMNVSTLELGDSALYLCASSVQGVPDTDTQYFGPGTRLTVL.